The 14 T cell receptor beta chains listed next were all sequenced from one sample in a study of PD-1 blockade in classical Hodgkin lymphoma. TCRdb's table, derived via immunoSEQ multiplex PCR, lists solely in-frame clones and lacks some. The data show roughly 100,000 clones, with approximately 89% seen just once and around 19% held by the top ten. Documented time point: cycle 4 day 1 (C4D1), after less than 7 weeks of nivolumab. Each and every patient relapsed after autologous stem cell transplantation, and patients got differing brentuximab vedotin exposure. Here the sequenced sample was peripheral blood mononuclear cells (PBMCs), taken before the fourth cycle of nivolumab. The receptors originated from a human donor with classical Hodgkin lymphoma.

In its sample, this clone was seen once. This chain uses TRBV7-8 with TRBJ1-1; no definite D call. V lost 2 bases, J lost 5 bases, and 9 bases lay in between. The CDR3 sequence is 13 residues long. Germline CDR1 is SGHVS and CDR2 is FQNEAQ. The CDR3 bases are TGTGCCAGCAGCTTAAGCGGCCTAACTGAAGCTTTCTTT. Protein product: CASSLSGLTEAFF.

This chain uses TRBV27 with TRBJ2-5, with 12 nucleotides matching TRBD2. CDR1 is MNHEY and CDR2 is SMNVEV in the germline V gene (reference sequence). There are 16 residues in the CDR3. V shed 5 bases, J shed 5 bases, and the junction held 9 bases outside the gene matches. The CDR3 loop reads CASSPRGLAGLETQYF. Written as DNA, the CDR3 is TGTGCCAGCAGTCCGAGAGGACTAGCGGGACTGGAGACCCAGTACTTC.

The V and J genes are TRBV13 and TRBJ1-1, with no clear D. CDR1 is PRHDT and CDR2 is FYEKMQ in the germline V gene (reference sequence). Trimming removed 4 bases from V and 4 bases from J, with 10 bases in between. The CDR3 is 13 amino acids. The CDR3 region has the DNA TGTGCCAGCAGCTCCCGGGAGGGCACTGAAGCTTTCTTT. It specifies CASSSREGTEAFF.

The rearrangement uses TRBV11-2 and TRBJ1-4; D may be TRBD1 (6 bases). Germline-derived CDR1 and CDR2 are SGHAT and FQNNGV. Trimming took off 6 bases at V and 0 bases at J, with 14 bases between the two ends. The CDR3 is 16 amino acids. In DNA form, the CDR3 reads TGTGCCAGCAGACAAGGGGGGGCAGCAACTAATGAAAAACTGTTTTTT. Amino acid sequence: CASRQGGAATNEKLFF.

This clone has just one count. This chain joins TRBV5-1 and TRBJ2-3; no clear D. V was clipped by 5 bases and J by 6 bases, with 16 bases between them. This CDR3 is built from 14 residues. Germline loops: CDR1 SGHRS, CDR2 YFSETQ. The DNA of the CDR3 is TGCGCCAGCAGTTTTCTACCAGACCGCGATACGCAGTATTTT. Encoded protein: CASSFLPDRDTQYF.

This clone was counted a few times. The V and J genes are TRBV5-5 and TRBJ1-1; D unresolved. The CDR3 has 14 amino acids. The germline V gene has CDR1 SGHKS and CDR2 YYEKEE (reference sequence). The V end lost 2 bases, the J end lost 4 bases, and 12 bases lay between the germline ends. The CDR3, as DNA: TGTGCCAGCAGCTTTCGTTTGGAGAGCACTGAAGCTTTCTTT. Protein sequence: CASSFRLESTEAFF.

V gene TRBV4-1 combines with J gene TRBJ1-1, with a possible D match to TRBD1 (5 bases). The germline V gene encodes CDR1 MGHRA and CDR2 YSYEKL. Trimming cost V 1 base and J 4 bases, with 13 bases left between them. This CDR3 is 15 amino acids long. The CDR3 protein is CASSQVGPGGTEAFF. The CDR3 DNA is TGCGCCAGCAGCCAAGTAGGGCCCGGGGGCACTGAAGCTTTCTTT.

The chain employs TRBV28 and TRBJ1-5; 7 bases agree with TRBD1. The length of the CDR3 is 17 residues. CDR1 is MDHEN, CDR2 SYDVKM, per germline. The J segment lost 7 bases and the V segment lost 4 bases, leaving 16 bases of the junction unmatched. In DNA form, the CDR3 reads TGTGCCAGCAGTTGGGGGGACGGGGACAGATCTTCCCAGCCCCAGCATTTT. Protein sequence: CASSWGDGDRSSQPQHF.

This sequence joins TRBV6-1 and TRBJ1-2; D ambiguous. Trimming took off 3 bases at V and 3 bases at J, with 5 bases between the two ends. The CDR3 consists of 12 residues. Germline V gives CDR1 MNHNS, CDR2 SASEGT. In DNA, the CDR3 is TGTGCCAGCAGTGACAATTACTATGGCTACACCTTC. Translating gives CASSDNYYGYTF.

The V and J genes are TRBV6-1 and TRBJ1-5; no clear D. The V end was cut by 4 bases, the J end by 7 bases, with 14 bases between. The germline V gene encodes CDR1 MNHNS and CDR2 SASEGT. The CDR3 is 14 amino acids. The CDR3 spells CASSVGPDGQPQHF. CDR3 bases: TGTGCCAGCAGTGTTGGCCCGGACGGCCAGCCCCAGCATTTT.

This chain links TRBV6-5 with TRBJ2-7; 9 bases align to TRBD2. The CDR3 totals 15 residues. V lost 3 bases and J lost 5; bases outside the gene matches: 8. Germline V gives CDR1 MNHEY, CDR2 SVGAGI. CDR3 in DNA: TGTGCCAGCAGTTATGGTCCTAGCGGGATCCACGAGCAGTACTTC. This sequence encodes CASSYGPSGIHEQYF.

The chain carries TRBV2 and TRBJ1-5; perhaps TRBD1 as D (6 bases). Germline assignment: CDR1 SNHLY and CDR2 FYNNEI. CDR3 length: 16 amino acids. V shed 0 bases and J shed 6 bases, with 15 bases lying between them. CDR3 residues: CASSEALVGGTQPQHF. The CDR3 nucleotides read TGTGCCAGCAGTGAAGCGCTTGTCGGGGGCACTCAGCCCCAGCATTTT.

The chain links TRBV10-1 to TRBJ2-2, with 7 bases identical to TRBD2. V shed 4 bases and J 1 base; nucleotides not matched to a gene: 6. Germline V gene sequence: CDR1 WNHNN, CDR2 SYGVQD (reference sequence). CDR3 length: 16 residues. The CDR3 sequence is CASSGGLVGNTGELFF. The CDR3 DNA reads TGCGCCAGCAGTGGAGGACTAGTCGGGAACACCGGGGAGCTGTTTTTT.

The V call is TRBV4-1, the J call TRBJ2-3; 7 bases fit TRBD2. The CDR3 runs 16 residues. CDR1 is MGHRA, CDR2 YSYEKL, per germline. V lost 4 bases to trimming and J lost 4 bases; unmatched junction nucleotides: 11. The DNA for the CDR3 is TGCGCCAGCAGCCTCCCCCCGGGGCGGGAGTCAGATACGCAGTATTTT. Its translation is CASSLPPGRESDTQYF.